This T cell receptor (beta chain) originates from a study of identical twins. Turning to this clonotype: Its cognate antigen is unknown.

This CDR3 comprises 15 residues. Germline-derived CDR1 and CDR2 are MNHEY and SVGEGT. The V end lost 8 bases, the J end lost 7 bases, and 21 bases lay between the germline ends. Overall study results and limits: Fewer insertions marked abundant cord blood beta clonotypes; young adult naive trended weakly, memory not at all.

Template switching added a universal primer site; cDNA carried unique molecular identifiers. TCRdb called the 5' RACE reads again in MiXCR, with one record for every CDR3 protein. Seen here are approximately 240,000 distinct CDR3 sequences, over 12% observed once, and the top ten hold approximately 10%. The source of this sequence is a woman aged 18-29 years in good health. The chain employs TRBV6-2 or TRBV6-3 and TRBJ2-1; D is possibly TRBD1 (6 bases). Sequences were obtained from memory (CD45RO+) T cells sorted from blood. CDR3 DNA sequence: TGTGCCAGCTCTCGGCATGTGGGGGCGAGAAATGAGCAGTTCTTC. Translated, it gives CASSRHVGARNEQFF.